This TCR beta chain was profiled in a study of spatial heterogeneity in lung cancer. At the level of the study: Tumor regions showed TCR transcript counts that correlated strongly with a T cell module score from matched bulk RNA-seq.

This clonotype was found many times. Its antigen is undetermined. The length of the CDR3 is 17 residues. CDR1 is SGHTA and CDR2 is FQGNSA in the germline V gene. V gave up 1 base and J gave up 5 bases; unmatched junction bases: 9. The time point here: sample taken at primary tumor resection. Samples were obtained from around 73 donors, all untreated early-stage non-small cell lung cancer patients. The sequenced material consisted of unsorted whole RNA from tumor, nontumor lung or frozen PBMC. In the library, each TCR cDNA molecule bore its own unique molecular identifier. Each CDR3 protein gets one entry after TCRdb re-called the 5' RACE reads with MiXCR. The data contain 12,000 or so distinct CDR3 sequences, approximately 4.6% of them seen just once; the ten biggest clones take up roughly 24%. Study outcomes and limitations: In tumors, expanded intratumoral alpha and beta TCR counts tracked mutation counts.

Sequenced material: lung tumor tissue, taken at surgery. This chain joins TRBV7-2 and TRBJ1-4; 8 bases fit TRBD1. This TCR was sampled from a male donor with early-stage non-small cell lung cancer. CDR3 DNA sequence: TGTGCCAGCAGCTTAGTGTCCAGGGGGCGAGGGAATGAAAAACTGTTTTTT. Translating gives CASSLVSRGRGNEKLFF.